This paragraph reports one T cell receptor (beta chain). The protocol was immunoSEQ multiplex PCR, while the TCRdb copy is restricted to in-frame clones and leaves out a portion. The data show under 700,000 clones, with approximately 80% seen just once and about 0.014% held by the top ten. This record comes from a study of shared T cell receptors in the human thymus. CDR3 length: 14 amino acids. From germline, CDR1 is SGDLS and CDR2 YYNGEE. V dropped 3 bases and J dropped 3; count of bases not matched to a gene: 1. The sample was also reused in another study, on human thymus T cells. Per that paper: Healthy Finnish infants undergoing corrective surgery for congenital heart defects were used as donors. The study used thymus tissue resected during corrective heart surgery. In thymic and blood repertoires alike, V and J usage looked biased.

This sequence originates from a boy under two years old with a congenital heart defect. Sample: thymocytes. The V call is TRBV9, the J call TRBJ1-4, with 8 positions matching TRBD1. DNA for the CDR3: TGTGCCAGCAGCGAACAGGGGGCTAATGAAAAACTGTTTTTT. This encodes CASSEQGANEKLFF.